One sample yielded the 2 T cell receptor beta chains listed below, sequenced in a study of shared clonotypes between healthy human individuals. The method was immunoSEQ multiplex PCR; TCRdb's version includes in-frame clones alone and lacks a portion of them. Of a few hundred thousand clones listed, more than 95% are singletons. The material sequenced was naive CD4+ T cells sorted from blood. Subset reported: CD45RA+ positively selected. The origin of the receptors is a woman in her twenties or thirties in good health.

The chain uses TRBV2 and TRBJ1-5; D gene uncertain. Germline CDR1 SNHLY, CDR2 FYNNEI. The CDR3 covers 13 residues. Deletions cut 1 base from V and 2 bases from J, with 3 bases between. The CDR3 reads CASSEGRNQPQHF. The CDR3 coding sequence is TGTGCCAGCAGTGAAGGCCGCAATCAGCCCCAGCATTTT. The whole variable domain, remainder taken from reference TRBV2 and TRBJ1-5, is EPEVTQTPSHQVTQMGQEVILRCVPISNHLYFYWYRQILGQKVEFLVSFYNNEISEKSEIFDDQFSVERPDGSNFTLKIRSTKLEDSAMYFCASSEGRNQPQHFGDGTRLSIL.

The rearrangement joins TRBV5-4 to TRBJ2-3, with D unclear. Trimming shortened V by 1 base and J by 8 bases, and 23 bases separated the two germline ends. Germline CDR1 SGHNT, CDR2 YYREEE (reference sequence). This CDR3 is built from 17 residues. Here the CDR3 DNA reads TGTGCCAGCAGCTTGCCCACCCCGAAGATGAGTTATATTACGCAGTATTTT. It encodes CASSLPTPKMSYITQYF.